This TCR beta chain derives from a study of tumor and adjacent non-tumor tissue in lung cancer. Across the study: The cohort had about a dozen adenocarcinoma, 2 squamous cell and 1 small cell patients.

This sample's RNA came from whole unsorted tissue. The normal lung tissue was taken more than 3 cm from the tumor edge. The library came from three nested PCR rounds adapted from ARM-PCR protocols. Using its own MiXCR run on the multiplex PCR reads, TCRdb lists one record per CDR3 protein. The sample holds about 90,000 distinct CDR3 sequences, more than 75% seen once. Germline V CDR1 and CDR2: MGHRA, YSYEKL. The CDR3 has 15 amino acids. About this clonotype: At one end, the junction sequence differs from germline, possibly due to a read error.

The V and J genes are TRBV4-1 and TRBJ1-5; D not resolved. The material sequenced was distant non-tumor lung tissue. This TCR derives from a woman aged 45-59 years with non-small cell lung cancer. The CDR3 bases are TGCGCCAGCAGCCAAGTAACCGGATCCGATCAACCCCAGCATTTT. Translation: CASSQVTGSDQPQHF.